A single sample gave rise to the 17 T cell receptor beta chains below, sequenced in a study of T-cell memory formation after mild COVID-19. TCRdb ran MiXCR on the 5' RACE reads and lists one entry per CDR3 protein. The table shows roughly 280,000 distinct CDR3 sequences, with 7% to 10% occurring only once. Sequenced material: PBMCs or a T cell subset sorted from them (not recorded which). The receptors were sampled from a man younger than 35 who had mild COVID-19 (a few samples of this study predate the infection). Cell type and time point are not known.

In its sample, this clonotype was seen many times. The chain recombines TRBV12-5 with TRBJ2-1; D unresolved. Germline CDR1 and CDR2: LGHNT and FRNRAP. V was clipped by 7 bases and J by 3 bases, with 7 bases between them. This CDR3 spans 12 amino acids. CDR3 DNA: TGTGCTAGTGCCTTAAACTACAATGAGCAGTTCTTC. Translated: CASALNYNEQFF. The full variable domain, in which reference TRBV12-5 and TRBJ2-1 provide the parts outside the CDR3, is DARVTQTPRHKVTEMGQEVTMRCQPILGHNTVFWYRQTMMQGLELLAYFRNRAPLDDSGMPKDRFSAEMPDATLATLKIQPSEPRDSAVYFCASALNYNEQFFGPGTRLTVL.

A few counts support this clonotype. V is TRBV6-2 or TRBV6-3 and J is TRBJ1-1; tentative D call: TRBD1 (6 bases). Trimming left V 7 bases short and J 5 bases short, with 17 bases between. The germline CDR1 and CDR2 sequences are MNHEY and SVGEGT. The CDR3 has 14 residues. The CDR3 DNA reads as TGTGCCAGCACCTATTCCTGGAGGGGGACTGAAGCTTTCTTT. Protein sequence: CASTYSWRGTEAFF.

Points on this clonotype: One junction end does not reproduce the germline sequence, and a read error may be involved. V gene TRBV28 combines with J gene TRBJ2-6; 11 bases are a match to TRBD2. This CDR3 comprises 19 residues. Germline V gene data show CDR1 as MDHEN and CDR2 as SYDVKM. The CDR3 loop is CASCPSGGPFRSGDNVLTF. CDR3 in DNA: TGTGCCAGCTGCCCTAGCGGGGGGCCGTTCCGCTCTGGGGACAACGTCCTGACTTTC.

This clonotype was counted at least ten times. The genes are TRBV18 and TRBJ1-1; D gene uncertain. V lost 1 base to trimming and J lost 5 bases, with 17 bases between them. Germline-derived CDR1 and CDR2 are KGHSH and LQKENI. CDR3 length: 16 amino acids. This CDR3 reads CASSPLGAVTGTEAFF. DNA of the CDR3: TGTGCCAGCTCACCACTGGGAGCGGTAACGGGAACTGAAGCTTTCTTT. The full variable domain, its missing parts supplied by reference TRBV18 and TRBJ1-1, is NAGVMQNPRHLVRRRGQEARLRCSPMKGHSHVYWYRQLPEEGLKFMVYLQKENIIDESGMPKERFSAEFPKEGPSILRIQQVVRGDSAAYFCASSPLGAVTGTEAFFGQGTRLTVV.

The chain uses TRBV20-1 and TRBJ2-1, with unresolved D. CDR3 size: 11 residues. In germline, CDR1 is DFQATT, CDR2 SNEGSKA (reference sequence). The ends were cut back, 5 bases at V and 8 bases at J, with 10 bases in the middle. CDR3 region: CSALGLDEQFF. CDR3 DNA: TGCAGTGCTCTGGGGTTGGATGAGCAGTTCTTC.

This clonotype has a handful of counts. The chain links TRBV27 to TRBJ2-6, with 11 bases lining up with TRBD2. CDR3 size: 18 residues. V shed 6 bases and J 1 base; nucleotides not matched to a gene: 8. Germline loops: CDR1 MNHEY, CDR2 SMNVEV (reference sequence). The CDR3 here is CASSPLTSGASGANVLTF. The CDR3 nucleotides read TGTGCCAGCAGCCCCCTGACTAGCGGGGCGTCTGGGGCCAACGTCCTGACTTTC.

The chain is built from TRBV27 and TRBJ2-1; weak D call: TRBD2 (6 bases). V gave up 0 bases and J gave up 8 bases, with 17 bases separating them. CDR1 is MNHEY, CDR2 SMNVEV, per germline (reference sequence). CDR3 length equals 16 residues. The DNA of the CDR3 is TGTGCCAGCAGTTTATCACTGGACTACCTCGGGGATGAGCAGTTCTTC. This encodes CASSLSLDYLGDEQFF.

A few counts support this clonotype. V gene TRBV5-5 combines with J gene TRBJ2-7; the D gene is possibly TRBD2 (6 bases). The CDR3 covers 15 residues. Trimming left V 0 bases short and J 5 bases short, with 15 bases between. In germline, CDR1 is SGHKS, CDR2 YYEKEE (reference sequence). In nucleotides, the CDR3 is TGTGCCAGCAGCTTGGGGGCAGTCGGGGGAGACGAGCAGTACGTC. Protein sequence: CASSLGAVGGDEQYV.

The chain links TRBV11-1 to TRBJ2-1; tentatively, D is TRBD1 (6 bases). Germline V gene lookup returns CDR1 SGHAT and CDR2 FQDESV (reference sequence). CDR3 length: 15 amino acids. V lost 5 bases and J lost 6, with 17 bases in between. In DNA form, the CDR3 reads TGTGCCAGCAGCCGCCTTAGACAGGCCTTCAATGAGCAGTTCTTC. It encodes CASSRLRQAFNEQFF.

This clonotype was seen many times. The V and J genes are TRBV19 and TRBJ2-1; 13 bases fit TRBD2. V gave up 5 bases and J gave up 4 bases; unmatched junction bases: 2. Germline V lookup: CDR1 LNHDA, CDR2 SQIVND (reference sequence). The CDR3 is 15 amino acids. CDR3 in DNA: TGTGCCAGTAGTGGGACTAGCGGGGATTACAATGAGCAGTTCTTC. Translating it yields CASSGTSGDYNEQFF.

A few counts support this clonotype. The rearrangement uses TRBV4-2 and TRBJ1-2; D is undetermined. CDR3 size: 13 residues. V was clipped by 0 bases and J by 6 bases, with 8 bases between them. Germline loops: CDR1 LGHNA, CDR2 YNFKEQ. Here the CDR3 DNA reads TGTGCCAGCAGCCAAGATCCGACTCATGGCTACACCTTC. It encodes CASSQDPTHGYTF.

This clonotype was seen ten or more times. The chain employs TRBV11-2 and TRBJ2-1; TRBD1 matches 7 bases. Trimming took 0 bases from V and 0 from J; bases not matched to a gene: 11. CDR3 size: 19 residues. Per germline, CDR1 SGHAT and CDR2 FQNNGV. The chain's CDR3 is CASSLDAYGTAPSYNEQFF. The CDR3 bases are TGTGCCAGCAGCTTAGATGCCTACGGGACAGCACCCTCCTACAATGAGCAGTTCTTC.

The chain has TRBV6-1 and TRBJ2-3; no definite D call. Germline CDR1 and CDR2: MNHNS and SASEGT. The CDR3 is 14 residues long. Deletions cut 3 bases from V and 2 bases from J, with 9 bases between. The chain's CDR3 is CASSEVYYTDTQYF. The CDR3 nucleotides read TGTGCCAGCAGTGAGGTGTATTACACAGATACGCAGTATTTT.

This rearrangement joins TRBV20-1 to TRBJ1-5; D is uncertain. The CDR3 has 14 amino acids. V lost 0 bases to trimming and J lost 5 bases, with 11 bases between them. Germline V gene data show CDR1 as DFQATT and CDR2 as SNEGSKA (reference sequence). CDR3 nucleotide sequence: TGCAGTGCTAGAGATCCTACTGGGCATCAGCCCCAGCATTTT. It is translated as CSARDPTGHQPQHF.

The genes are TRBV7-3 and TRBJ2-7; D may correspond to TRBD1 or TRBD2 (5 bases each). Trimming pared 3 bases from V and 7 bases from J, leaving 13 bases between. The V gene's germline CDR1 is SGHTA and CDR2 FQGTGA. This CDR3 region has 13 residues. As DNA, the CDR3 is TGTGCCAGCAGCTTGGGACGCTTGGGTGAGCAGTACTTC. It encodes CASSLGRLGEQYF.

This clonotype was seen repeatedly, ten times or more. This chain uses TRBV7-9 with TRBJ2-2, with D unclear. This CDR3 is 13 amino acids long. Trimming removed 3 bases at V and 4 bases at J, with 6 bases between. The germline V gene encodes CDR1 SEHNR and CDR2 FQNEAQ (reference sequence). The DNA of the CDR3 is TGTGCCAGCAGCTTCCGTGGCACCGGGGAGCTGTTTTTT. It is translated as CASSFRGTGELFF.

The chain combines TRBV12-3 or TRBV12-4 with TRBJ1-2; D possibly corresponds to TRBD1 (5 bases). The CDR3 consists of 14 residues. V was pared by 6 bases and J by 8 bases, with 19 bases between. The CDR3 sequence is CASSSGQMGYGYTF. In DNA, the CDR3 is TGTGCCAGCAGCTCGGGGCAGATGGGTTACGGCTACACCTTC.